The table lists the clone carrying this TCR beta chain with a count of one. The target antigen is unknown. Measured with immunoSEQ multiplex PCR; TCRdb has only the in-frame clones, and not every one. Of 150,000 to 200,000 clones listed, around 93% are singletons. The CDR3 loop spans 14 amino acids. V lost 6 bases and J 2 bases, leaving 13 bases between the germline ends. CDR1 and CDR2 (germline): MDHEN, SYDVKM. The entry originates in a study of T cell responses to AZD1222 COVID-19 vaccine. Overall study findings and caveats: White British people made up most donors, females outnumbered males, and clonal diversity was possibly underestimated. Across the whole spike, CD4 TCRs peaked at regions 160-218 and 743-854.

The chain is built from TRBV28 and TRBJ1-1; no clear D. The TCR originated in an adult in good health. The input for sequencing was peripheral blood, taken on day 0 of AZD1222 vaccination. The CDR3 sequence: CASSPAGGNTEAFF. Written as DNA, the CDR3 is TGTGCCAGCAGCCCGGCTGGCGGAAACACTGAAGCTTTCTTT.